This entry features one T cell receptor beta chain sequence. Its antigen target is currently unknown. The sample holds no much larger clone one base away, and base qualities are not on file. The data belong to a study of CD8 T cells in Susac syndrome (dated by TCRdb to between 2018 and 2021). With regard to the full study: Of the Susac syndrome patients who were sequenced, over five had clinically active disease and 8 or 9 were in clinical remission. Susac syndrome patients were therapy-naive, on corticosteroids (some also receiving IVIg), or on IVIg alone at blood withdrawal. Whether CD8+ T cell activation and differentiation in Susac syndrome was antigen driven was tested using repertoire sequencing. Results and caveats for the whole study, not just this receptor: The CD4+ T cell repertoire of patients with Susac syndrome showed no detectable clonal expansion. The number of individuals in the TCR sequencing and HLA analysis was recognized as being relatively small.

CDR1 LGHDT and CDR2 YNNKEL are derived from the germline V gene (reference sequence). Trimming accounts for 0 bases at V and 8 bases at J, while the number of junction bases matched to no gene is 5. The CDR3 goes from the cysteine to the phenylalanine over 16 residues. The DNA shown is the 48-base CDR3, in frame from base 1. Peripheral blood CD8+ and CD4+ T cells from healthy donors, Susac syndrome patients and multiple sclerosis patients were profiled by high-throughput TCR beta sequencing. Susac syndrome patients met recently defined diagnostic criteria for definite or probable disease. Bulk CD8+ and CD4+ T cells were purified magnetically by negative isolation, whereas CD8+ TEMRA cells were enriched by FACS. Blood was collected in EDTA tubes and processed within 24 hours, with PBMCs isolated through density gradient centrifugation. PBMCs intended for TCR sequencing were cryopreserved in liquid nitrogen and thawed later in a water bath at 37 degrees C. Purity of sorted or isolated CD4+, CD8+ and CD8+ TEMRA cells was at least 90%.

RNA was extracted with the RNeasy kit and 0.5 to 1 ug was reverse transcribed using random hexamers. TCR beta CDR3 regions were amplified with the immunoSEQ multiplex PCR assay covering 54 Vbeta and 13 Jbeta segments. To correct PCR amplification bias, a synthetic template baseline was used for both primer optimization and computational correction. The study's own analysis went as follows. Reads were assigned to V, D and J genes according to IMGT and analyzed in immunoSEQ Analyzer, with only productive sequences retained. Clonality was calculated as one minus the Shannon entropy normalized by log2 of the number of productive unique sequences. For each patient and control, public and private clones were evaluated within the 100 most prevalent clones. A clone was defined as Susac-specific if it was absent from the healthy and MS cohorts, from roughly 980 published viral clones and from other ImmuneACCESS disease sequences. The public reads were run again by TCRdb, first through fastp at Q25 and then through MiXCR, and only productive beta chains were kept. When rows share a CDR3 protein, they turn into one entry using the most common DNA and genes. The V and J calls come from TCRdb's annotation, not from the publication. This sample holds fewer than 200,000 distinct CDR3 sequences; roughly 91% were observed only once. Jointly, the top ten make up about 0.1% of the sample.

This sequence was found in a human donor with Susac syndrome. The sequence joins TRBV3-1 to TRBJ1-6, with 9 bases in between that match TRBD1. The sample taken for sequencing was CD4+ T cells from PBMCs. The bases read TGTGCCAGCAGCCAAGAGGGGGGGACAGGGCATTCACCCCTCCACTTT. Its coded protein is CASSQEGGTGHSPLHF.